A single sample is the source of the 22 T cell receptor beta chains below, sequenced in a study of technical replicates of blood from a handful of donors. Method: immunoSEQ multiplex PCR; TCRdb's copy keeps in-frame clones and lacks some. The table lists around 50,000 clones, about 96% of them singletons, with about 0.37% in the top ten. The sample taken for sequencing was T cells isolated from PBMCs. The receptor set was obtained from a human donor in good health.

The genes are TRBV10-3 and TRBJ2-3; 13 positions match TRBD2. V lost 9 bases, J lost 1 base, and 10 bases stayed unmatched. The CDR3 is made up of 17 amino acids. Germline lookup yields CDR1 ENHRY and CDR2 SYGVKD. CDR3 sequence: CAISTSGRAGRTDTQYF. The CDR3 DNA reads TGTGCCATTTCCACTAGCGGGAGGGCCGGTCGCACAGATACGCAGTATTTT.

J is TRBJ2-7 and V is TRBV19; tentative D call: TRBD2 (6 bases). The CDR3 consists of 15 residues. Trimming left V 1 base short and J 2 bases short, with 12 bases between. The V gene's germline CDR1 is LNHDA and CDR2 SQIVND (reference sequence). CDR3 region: CASSIVGGITYEQYF. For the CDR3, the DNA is TGTGCCAGTAGTATAGTGGGCGGGATAACCTACGAGCAGTACTTC.

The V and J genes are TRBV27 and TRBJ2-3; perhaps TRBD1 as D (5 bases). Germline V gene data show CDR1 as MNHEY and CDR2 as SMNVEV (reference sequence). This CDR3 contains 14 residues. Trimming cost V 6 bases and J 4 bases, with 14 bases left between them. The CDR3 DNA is TGTGCCAGCAGCTCCTTTCAGGGCTCAGATACGCAGTATTTT. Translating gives CASSSFQGSDTQYF.

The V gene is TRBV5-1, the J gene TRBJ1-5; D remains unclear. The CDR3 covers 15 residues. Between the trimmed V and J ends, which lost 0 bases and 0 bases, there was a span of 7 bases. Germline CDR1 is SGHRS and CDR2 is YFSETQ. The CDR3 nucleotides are TGCGCCAGCAGCTTGGTGGGCGATAGCAATCAGCCCCAGCATTTT. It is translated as CASSLVGDSNQPQHF.

CDR3 DNA sequence: TGTGCCAGCAGTTGGACAGGGATTAACACTGAAGCTTTCTTT. It is translated as CASSWTGINTEAFF. The chain is built from TRBV25-1 and TRBJ1-1, with 8 bases matching TRBD1. The CDR3 runs to 14 residues. Germline CDR1 reads MGHDK; CDR2 reads SYGVNS. The J segment lost 2 bases and the V segment lost 5 bases, leaving 4 bases of the junction unmatched. The full variable domain, rest sourced from reference TRBV25-1 and TRBJ1-1, is EADIYQTPRYLVIGTGKKITLECSQTMGHDKMYWYQQDPGMELHLIHYSYGVNSTEKGDLSSESTVSRIRTEHFPLTLESARPSHTSQYLCASSWTGINTEAFFGQGTRLTVV.

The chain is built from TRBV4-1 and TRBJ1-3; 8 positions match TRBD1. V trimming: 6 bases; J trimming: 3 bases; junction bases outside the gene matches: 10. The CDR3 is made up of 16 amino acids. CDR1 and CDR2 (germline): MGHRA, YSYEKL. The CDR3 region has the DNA TGCGCCAGCAGTTCCAGGACAGGGCGTAATGGAAACACCATATATTTT. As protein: CASSSRTGRNGNTIYF.

The CDR3 bases are TGTGCCAGCAGCAAAGTCCCAAACACCGGGTCCTCCTACGAGCAGTACTTC. This codes for CASSKVPNTGSSYEQYF. The gene calls are TRBV21-1 and TRBJ2-7; the table's D call, TRBD2, was not checked against the DNA. TRBV21-1 has pseudogene status. The CDR3 is 17 amino acids.

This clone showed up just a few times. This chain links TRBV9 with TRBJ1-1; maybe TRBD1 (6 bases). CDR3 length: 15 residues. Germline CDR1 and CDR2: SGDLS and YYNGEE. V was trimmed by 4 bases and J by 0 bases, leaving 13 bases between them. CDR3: CASSKGGSMNTEAFF. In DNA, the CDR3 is TGTGCCAGCAGCAAGGGGGGGAGCATGAACACTGAAGCTTTCTTT.

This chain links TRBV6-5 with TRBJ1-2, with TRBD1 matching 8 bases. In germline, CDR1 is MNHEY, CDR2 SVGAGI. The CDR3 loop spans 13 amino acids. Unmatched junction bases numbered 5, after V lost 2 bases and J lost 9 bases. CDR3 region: CASSYGGQGSYTF. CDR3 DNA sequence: TGTGCCAGCAGTTACGGTGGACAGGGCAGCTACACCTTC.

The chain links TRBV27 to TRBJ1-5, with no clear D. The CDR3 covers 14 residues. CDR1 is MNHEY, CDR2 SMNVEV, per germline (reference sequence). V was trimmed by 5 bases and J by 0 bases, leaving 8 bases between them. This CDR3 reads CASSPVYSNQPQHF. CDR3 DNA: TGTGCCAGCAGTCCAGTTTATAGCAATCAGCCCCAGCATTTT.

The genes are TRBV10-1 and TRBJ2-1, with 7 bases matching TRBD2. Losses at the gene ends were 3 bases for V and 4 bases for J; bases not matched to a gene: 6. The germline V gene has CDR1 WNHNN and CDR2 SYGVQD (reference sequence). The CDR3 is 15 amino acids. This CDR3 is CASSDSSGPYNEQFF. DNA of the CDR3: TGCGCCAGCAGTGACTCTAGCGGCCCTTACAATGAGCAGTTCTTC.

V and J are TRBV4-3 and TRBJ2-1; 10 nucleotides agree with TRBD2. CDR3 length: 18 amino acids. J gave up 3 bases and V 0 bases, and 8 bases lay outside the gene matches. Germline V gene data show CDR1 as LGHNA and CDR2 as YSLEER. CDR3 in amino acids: CASSQESSGSYHYNEQFF. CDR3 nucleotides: TGCGCCAGCAGCCAAGAGTCTAGCGGGAGTTACCACTACAATGAGCAGTTCTTC.

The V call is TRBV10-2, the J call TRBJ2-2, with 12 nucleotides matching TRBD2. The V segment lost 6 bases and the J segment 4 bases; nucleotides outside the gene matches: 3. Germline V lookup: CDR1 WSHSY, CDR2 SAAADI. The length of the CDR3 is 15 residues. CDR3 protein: CASRTSGRLTGELFF. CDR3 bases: TGCGCCAGCAGGACTAGCGGGAGACTCACCGGGGAGCTGTTTTTT.

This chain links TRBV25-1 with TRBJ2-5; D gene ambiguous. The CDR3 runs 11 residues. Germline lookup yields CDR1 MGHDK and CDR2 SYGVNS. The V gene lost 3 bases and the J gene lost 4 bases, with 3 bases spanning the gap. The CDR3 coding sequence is TGTGCCAGCAGTGACAGAGAGACCCAGTACTTC. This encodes CASSDRETQYF.

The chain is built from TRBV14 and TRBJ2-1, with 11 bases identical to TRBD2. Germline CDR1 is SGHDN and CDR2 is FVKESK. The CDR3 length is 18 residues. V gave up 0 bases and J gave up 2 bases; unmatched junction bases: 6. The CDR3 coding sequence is TGTGCCAGCAGCCAAGAAGGCTGGACTAGCGGGCCCTACAATGAGCAGTTCTTC. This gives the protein CASSQEGWTSGPYNEQFF.

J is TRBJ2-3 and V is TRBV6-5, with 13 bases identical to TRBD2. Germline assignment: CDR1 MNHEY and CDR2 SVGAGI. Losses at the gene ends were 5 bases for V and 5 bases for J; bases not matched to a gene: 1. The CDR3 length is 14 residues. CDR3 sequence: CASSRLAGGDTQYF. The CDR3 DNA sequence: TGTGCCAGCAGTAGACTAGCGGGAGGAGATACGCAGTATTTT.

CDR3: CSAVTYEQYF. The CDR3 DNA is TGCAGTGCTGTCACCTACGAGCAGTACTTC. V and J are TRBV20-1 and TRBJ2-7; D is uncertain. Trimming took 5 bases from V and 2 from J, leaving 4 bases between them. The length of the CDR3 is 10 residues. CDR1 and CDR2 (germline): DFQATT, SNEGSKA (reference sequence).

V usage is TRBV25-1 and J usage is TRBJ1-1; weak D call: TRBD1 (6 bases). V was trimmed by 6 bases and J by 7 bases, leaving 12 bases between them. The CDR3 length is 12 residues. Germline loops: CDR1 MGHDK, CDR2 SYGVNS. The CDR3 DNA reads TGTGCCAGCAGCCTCGGACAGCTTGAAGCTTTCTTT. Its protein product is CASSLGQLEAFF.

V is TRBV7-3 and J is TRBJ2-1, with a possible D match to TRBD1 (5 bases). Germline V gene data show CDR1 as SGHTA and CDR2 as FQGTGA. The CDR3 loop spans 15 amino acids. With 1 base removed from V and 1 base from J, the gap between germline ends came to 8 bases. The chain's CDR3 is CASSLKGASYNEQFF. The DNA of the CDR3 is TGTGCCAGCAGCTTAAAAGGGGCTTCCTACAATGAGCAGTTCTTC.

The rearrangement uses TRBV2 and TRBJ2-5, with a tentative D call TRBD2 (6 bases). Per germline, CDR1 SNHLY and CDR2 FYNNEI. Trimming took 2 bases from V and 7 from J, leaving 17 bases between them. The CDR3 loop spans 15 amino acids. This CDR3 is CASSESDSGEVTQYF. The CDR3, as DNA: TGTGCCAGCAGTGAATCGGACTCCGGGGAGGTGACCCAGTACTTC.

CDR3 DNA: TGTGCCAGTAGATCCAACACTGAAGCTTTCTTT. This translates into CASRSNTEAFF. This rearrangement joins TRBV28 to TRBJ1-1; D is uncertain. Between the trimmed V and J ends, which lost 9 bases and 2 bases, there was a span of 7 bases. The CDR3 has 11 amino acids. The V gene's germline CDR1 is MDHEN and CDR2 SYDVKM.

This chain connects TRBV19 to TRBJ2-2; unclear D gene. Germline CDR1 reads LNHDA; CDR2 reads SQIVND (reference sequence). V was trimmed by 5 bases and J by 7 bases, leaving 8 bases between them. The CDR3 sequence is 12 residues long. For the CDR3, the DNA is TGTGCCAGTAGTCCAGGTAGCGGGGAGCTGTTTTTT. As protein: CASSPGSGELFF.